The next 18 T cell receptor beta chains were all read from a single sample in a study of vaccination effects on CD4 cells after COVID-19. Their antigen targets remain unknown. Data came from immunoSEQ multiplex PCR; TCRdb stores just in-frame clones and leaves some out. Among fewer than 25,000 clones listed, about two thirds were seen once. Expansion of antigen-specific CD4+ T cells with viral peptide pools was carried out by the ViraFEST assay before sequencing. Around day 10 of culture, CD4+ T cells were separated out. No vaccinee had earlier SARS-CoV-2 infection, and nucleocapsid antibodies were negative. The starting material was CD4+ T cells from PBMCs cultured with HCoV-OC43 spike peptides, obtained before COVID-19 vaccination. The subset was: HCoV-OC43 spike overlapping peptide pool stimulation. The receptors come from a human donor who received a COVID-19 vaccine.

This clone has just one count. V usage is TRBV7-8 and J usage is TRBJ2-2; 9 bases line up with TRBD2. Germline CDR1 is SGHVS and CDR2 is FQNEAQ. CDR3 length: 18 residues. V lost 5 bases, J lost 8 bases, and 18 bases stayed unmatched. The CDR3 loop is CASSRGLADPRGTGELFF. CDR3 DNA: TGTGCCAGCAGCCGGGGACTAGCAGACCCCAGAGGAACGGGGGAGCTGTTTTTT.

This rearrangement joins TRBV6-1 to TRBJ1-5; D remains unclear. Germline loops: CDR1 MNHNS, CDR2 SASEGT. The ends were cut back, 0 bases at V and 7 bases at J, with 10 bases in the middle. This CDR3 contains 14 residues. The CDR3 coding sequence is TGTGCCAGCAGTGAAGCAGGGCTCGGGCAGCCCCAGCATTTT. Protein product: CASSEAGLGQPQHF.

In this sample, this clone turned up a few times. The chain couples TRBV5-1 to TRBJ2-4; 8 bases fit TRBD1. The CDR3 length is 16 residues. The germline CDR1 and CDR2 sequences are SGHRS and YFSETQ. The trim removed 4 bases at V and 6 bases at J, leaving 12 bases unmatched. The CDR3 spells CASSTGTGRGLNIQYF. The CDR3 region has the DNA TGCGCCAGCAGCACCGGGACAGGCAGAGGCCTAAACATTCAGTACTTC. Together with reference TRBV5-1 and TRBJ2-4, the CDR3 gives the full variable domain: KAGVTQTPRYLIKTRGQQVTLSCSPISGHRSVSWYQQTPGQGLQFLFEYFSETQRNKGNFPGRFSGRQFSNSRSEMNVSTLELGDSALYLCASSTGTGRGLNIQYFGAGTRLSVL.

Sample share makes this clone medium-sized. The chain joins TRBV10-3 to TRBJ1-2, with unresolved D. V lost 3 bases to trimming and J lost 2 bases, with 4 bases between them. The CDR3 has 12 amino acids. CDR1 and CDR2 from the germline V gene are ENHRY and SYGVKD. CDR3 DNA: TGTGCCATCAGTGACGGCAACTATGGCTACACCTTC. This encodes CAISDGNYGYTF.

V is TRBV5-6 and J is TRBJ1-6; 7 bases fit TRBD1. V shed 2 bases, J shed 9 bases, and the junction held 8 bases outside the gene matches. This CDR3 region has 15 residues. Germline CDR1 SGHDT, CDR2 YYEEEE. The CDR3 reads CASSLGQVPSSPLHF. The CDR3, as DNA: TGTGCCAGCAGCTTAGGACAGGTGCCTAGTTCACCCCTCCACTTT.

The table lists this clone with a count of one. The rearrangement links TRBV6-5 to TRBJ2-7; D unclear. This CDR3 region has 13 residues. With 6 bases removed from V and 7 bases from J, the gap between germline ends came to 16 bases. The germline gives CDR1 MNHEY, CDR2 SVGAGI. The CDR3 loop reads CASRARRFMEQYF. As DNA, the CDR3 is TGTGCCAGCAGGGCCCGGCGGTTCATGGAGCAGTACTTC.

This clone was observed a handful of times. The V and J genes are TRBV7-9 and TRBJ1-2; D might be TRBD1 (6 bases). The germline CDR1 and CDR2 sequences are SEHNR and FQNEAQ (reference sequence). V was clipped by 5 bases and J by 6 bases, with 16 bases between them. The CDR3 length is 14 residues. As DNA, the CDR3 is TGTGCCAGCAGCCACAGGGCAGGGACTGATGGCTACACCTTC. Translation: CASSHRAGTDGYTF.

The chain recombines TRBV2 with TRBJ2-4; no definite D call. The CDR3 totals 13 residues. The ends were cut back, 7 bases at V and 2 bases at J, with 9 bases in the middle. Germline values: CDR1 SNHLY, CDR2 FYNNEI. This CDR3 reads CASTQLTKNIQYF. DNA for the CDR3: TGTGCCAGCACCCAGCTAACCAAAAACATTCAGTACTTC.

The chain is built from TRBV11-2 and TRBJ2-3; D unclear. The CDR3 loop spans 17 amino acids. Trimming stripped 0 bases from V and 0 bases from J, with 13 bases between. Germline loops: CDR1 SGHAT, CDR2 FQNNGV. The CDR3: CASSLDLPGTSTDTQYF. CDR3 DNA: TGTGCCAGCAGCTTAGATCTGCCCGGAACTAGCACAGATACGCAGTATTTT.

The rearrangement links TRBV4-1 to TRBJ1-2, with D possibly matching TRBD1 (6 bases). The CDR3 spans 14 residues. Between the trimmed V and J ends, which lost 2 bases and 4 bases, there was a span of 11 bases. CDR1 and CDR2 (germline): MGHRA, YSYEKL. CDR3: CASSQTMTGYGYTF. In nucleotides, the CDR3 is TGCGCCAGCAGCCAAACCATGACAGGCTATGGCTACACCTTC.

This chain connects TRBV18 to TRBJ2-3; no firm D call. Germline loops: CDR1 KGHSH, CDR2 LQKENI. CDR3 length: 13 residues. The ends were cut back, 0 bases at V and 5 bases at J, with 6 bases in the middle. CDR3 sequence: CASSPPGGDTQYF. The DNA for the CDR3 is TGTGCCAGCTCACCACCGGGCGGAGATACGCAGTATTTT.

This rearrangement joins TRBV4-1 to TRBJ2-3; 10 bases are a match to TRBD2. From germline, CDR1 is MGHRA and CDR2 YSYEKL. The CDR3 is made up of 16 amino acids. The V and J ends lost 3 bases and 1 base, in that order; junction bases with no gene match: 4. This CDR3 is CASSQFLAGGTDTQYF. The DNA for the CDR3 is TGCGCCAGCAGCCAGTTCCTAGCGGGGGGCACAGATACGCAGTATTTT.

V gene TRBV3-1 (or the pseudogene TRBV3-2) combines with J gene TRBJ2-5; D unresolved. V lost 0 bases and J lost 4, with 15 bases in between. This CDR3 region has 16 residues. Germline CDR1 and CDR2: LGHDT and YNNKEL (reference sequence). The CDR3 is CASSQDSWYTGETQYF. The CDR3 DNA follows: TGTGCCAGCAGCCAAGATTCCTGGTATACCGGAGAGACCCAGTACTTC.

The chain employs TRBV19 and TRBJ2-1, with D perhaps matching TRBD2 (5 bases). The V gene's germline CDR1 is LNHDA and CDR2 SQIVND (reference sequence). The CDR3 loop spans 15 amino acids. V lost 3 bases, J lost 7 bases, and 16 bases lay in between. CDR3 DNA sequence: TGTGCCAGTAGTATGATCTCGGGATCGGGGAATGAGCAGTTCTTC. This gives the protein CASSMISGSGNEQFF.

To note about this clone: Other DNA sequences of this sample code for an identical CDR3. This chain links TRBV3-1 (or the pseudogene TRBV3-2) with TRBJ2-1; D is unresolved. CDR3 size: 17 residues. Trimming stripped 0 bases from V and 1 base from J, with 13 bases between. Germline CDR1 is LGHDT and CDR2 is YNNKEL (reference sequence). DNA for the CDR3: TGTGCCAGCAGCCAAGATCAGGCAGGCTCTTCCTACAATGAGCAGTTCTTC. Translating gives CASSQDQAGSSYNEQFF.

This sequence joins TRBV4-2 and TRBJ2-1; D possibly corresponds to TRBD2 (6 bases). V was clipped by 6 bases and J by 2 bases, with 11 bases between them. CDR3 length: 14 residues. Per germline, CDR1 LGHNA and CDR2 YNFKEQ. CDR3 region: CASRLPGAYNEQFF. The CDR3 DNA follows: TGTGCCAGCAGGTTACCGGGAGCCTACAATGAGCAGTTCTTC.

Turning to this clone: Mismatch with germline at one junction end may stem from a read error. The chain couples TRBV7-7 to TRBJ2-7; the D is unclear. This CDR3 region has 14 residues. CDR1 and CDR2 (germline): SSHAT, FNYEAQ (reference sequence). The CDR3 is CASSFEWTSHEQYF. For the CDR3, the DNA is TGTGCCAGCAGTTTCGAATGGACCTCCCACGAGCAGTACTTC.

The CDR3 region is CASSSTVEQYF. The CDR3 coding sequence is TGTGCCAGCAGCTCTACAGTCGAGCAGTACTTC. The chain links TRBV5-6 to TRBJ2-7; D is unclear. CDR1 SGHDT and CDR2 YYEEEE come from the germline V gene. Trimming shortened V by 3 bases and J by 6 bases, and 7 bases separated the two germline ends. The CDR3 contains 11 residues.